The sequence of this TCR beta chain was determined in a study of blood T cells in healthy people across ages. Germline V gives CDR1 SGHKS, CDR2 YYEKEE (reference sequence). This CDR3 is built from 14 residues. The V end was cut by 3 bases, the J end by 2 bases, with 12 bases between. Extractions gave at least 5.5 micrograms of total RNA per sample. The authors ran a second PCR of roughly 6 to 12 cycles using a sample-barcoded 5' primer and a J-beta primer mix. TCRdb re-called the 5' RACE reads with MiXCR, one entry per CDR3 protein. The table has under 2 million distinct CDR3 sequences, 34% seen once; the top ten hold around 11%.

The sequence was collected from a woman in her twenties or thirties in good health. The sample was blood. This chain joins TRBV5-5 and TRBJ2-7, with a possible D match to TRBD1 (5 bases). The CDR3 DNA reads TGTGCCAGCAGCTCCTGGGGCAGCCCCTACGAGCAGTACTTC. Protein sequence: CASSSWGSPYEQYF.